Below are 14 T cell receptor beta chains sequenced from a single sample in a study of T-cell reconstitution after alpha-beta-depleted transplantation in children. Unique molecular identifiers featured in how the TCRbeta library was prepared. In TCRdb, the PCR reads were re-called with MiXCR into one record per CDR3 protein. The sample carries about 580,000 distinct CDR3 sequences, about a quarter recorded once. The material sequenced was PBMCs, taken before TCRalphabeta/CD19-depleted stem cell transplant. These receptors were obtained from a boy under three years old with Wiskott-Aldrich syndrome, due to receive a stem cell transplant.

The chain recombines TRBV12-3 or TRBV12-4 with TRBJ2-3; D is unresolved. CDR3 length: 13 amino acids. V dropped 5 bases and J dropped 3 bases, with 9 bases sitting between them. CDR3 bases: TGTGCCAGCAGTAGAGACAAGACAGATACGCAGTATTTT. Translated, it gives CASSRDKTDTQYF.

The gene calls are TRBV5-1 and TRBJ2-3, with 10 bases that match TRBD2. Trimming at V came to 1 base and at J to 3 bases, leaving 8 bases not matched to a gene. The CDR3 runs 17 residues. Germline lookup yields CDR1 SGHRS and CDR2 YFSETQ. The CDR3 sequence: CASSLLGAGGRTDTQYF. Written as DNA, the CDR3 is TGCGCCAGCAGCTTGCTTGGAGCGGGAGGGCGAACAGATACGCAGTATTTT.

The gene calls are TRBV20-1 and TRBJ1-5, with unresolved D. V was trimmed by 2 bases and J by 6 bases, leaving 8 bases between them. CDR1 and CDR2 (germline): DFQATT, SNEGSKA (reference sequence). This CDR3 spans 12 amino acids. The CDR3, as DNA: TGCAGTGCTAGAATTAATTCTCAGCCCCAGCATTTT. This encodes CSARINSQPQHF.

This clonotype was seen only a few times. CDR3 protein: CASSLARTHNEQFF. The CDR3 nucleotides read TGCGCCAGCAGCTTGGCTAGAACCCACAATGAGCAGTTCTTC. The genes are TRBV5-1 and TRBJ2-1, with unresolved D. CDR3 size: 14 residues. The V end was cut by 0 bases, the J end by 5 bases, with 9 bases between. The germline V gene encodes CDR1 SGHRS and CDR2 YFSETQ. Filled out from reference TRBV5-1 and TRBJ2-1, the complete variable domain reads KAGVTQTPRYLIKTRGQQVTLSCSPISGHRSVSWYQQTPGQGLQFLFEYFSETQRNKGNFPGRFSGRQFSNSRSEMNVSTLELGDSALYLCASSLARTHNEQFFGPGTRLTVL.

V usage is TRBV7-2 and J usage is TRBJ2-1; D unclear. The CDR3 has 13 amino acids. Deletions cut 1 base from V and 7 bases from J, with 8 bases between. CDR1 is SGHTA, CDR2 FQGNSA, per germline. The CDR3 sequence is CASSLGSQNEQFF. As DNA, the CDR3 is TGTGCCAGCAGCTTAGGCTCGCAAAATGAGCAGTTCTTC.

This clonotype appeared many times. This sequence joins TRBV7-2 and TRBJ2-1; 9 nucleotides line up with TRBD2. Germline CDR1 and CDR2: SGHTA and FQGNSA. V lost 0 bases and J lost 6; bases outside the gene matches: 0. CDR3 length: 14 residues. As DNA, the CDR3 is TGTGCCAGCAGCTTAGCTAGCGGGAGCAATGAGCAGTTCTTC. Amino acid sequence: CASSLASGSNEQFF.

The sample holds a few counts of this clonotype. The J gene is TRBJ2-3, the V gene TRBV9; 7 bases align to TRBD2. The CDR3 covers 16 residues. V lost 4 bases, J lost 0 bases, and 8 bases stayed unmatched. Germline values: CDR1 SGDLS, CDR2 YYNGEE. The chain's CDR3 is CASSSRRGISTDTQYF. The CDR3 bases are TGTGCCAGCAGCTCAAGGCGGGGGATAAGCACAGATACGCAGTATTTT.

The V call is TRBV7-6, the J call TRBJ2-2, with 8 nucleotides matching TRBD1. J gave up 7 bases and V 3 bases, and 10 bases lay outside the gene matches. The CDR3 loop spans 16 amino acids. In germline, CDR1 is SGHVS, CDR2 FNYEAQ. CDR3: CASSFSRQGQDGELFF. In nucleotides, the CDR3 is TGTGCCAGCAGCTTTTCACGACAGGGGCAAGACGGGGAGCTGTTTTTT.

This clonotype occurred many times. The genes are TRBV5-6 and TRBJ1-5, with D perhaps matching TRBD1 (5 bases). This CDR3 region has 17 residues. Germline assignment: CDR1 SGHDT and CDR2 YYEEEE. Trimming took off 0 bases at V and 3 bases at J, with 16 bases between the two ends. This CDR3 reads CASSLGPGWGDNQPQHF. CDR3 nucleotide sequence: TGTGCCAGCAGCTTGGGTCCGGGGTGGGGGGACAATCAGCCCCAGCATTTT.

The J gene is TRBJ2-5, the V gene TRBV5-1; TRBD1 or TRBD2 may be the D gene (5 bases each). V lost 0 bases, J lost 5 bases, and 23 bases lay in between. Per the germline V gene, CDR1 is SGHRS and CDR2 is YFSETQ. The CDR3 is 18 residues long. CDR3 in amino acids: CASSLGSNSPTWGETQYF. The CDR3 nucleotides read TGCGCCAGCAGCTTGGGTTCTAACAGCCCCACTTGGGGGGAGACCCAGTACTTC.

This clonotype has more than one count but fewer than ten. The chain uses TRBV4-1 and TRBJ2-1, with no clear D. Trimming took 0 bases from V and 4 from J, leaving 13 bases between them. Germline V gene data show CDR1 as MGHRA and CDR2 as YSYEKL. The CDR3 is 16 amino acids. The CDR3 sequence is CASSQESTTRYNEQFF. The CDR3 nucleotides read TGCGCCAGCAGCCAAGAGTCCACGACTCGTTACAATGAGCAGTTCTTC.

The chain couples TRBV3-1 to TRBJ2-1, with 9 bases identical to TRBD2. Germline V CDR1 and CDR2: LGHDT, YNNKEL (reference sequence). The V gene end was trimmed by 1 base and the J gene end by 15 bases; junction bases not matched to a gene: 7. The CDR3 sequence is 13 residues long. The CDR3 sequence: CASSQARGTSPFF. CDR3 DNA: TGTGCCAGCAGCCAAGCCAGGGGGACTAGCCCGTTCTTC.

V and J are TRBV7-9 and TRBJ1-2; TRBD1 aligns across 8 bases. The CDR3 is 15 amino acids. The V segment lost 5 bases and the J segment 7 bases; nucleotides outside the gene matches: 12. Germline loops: CDR1 SEHNR, CDR2 FQNEAQ (reference sequence). CDR3: CASSRTDRGAGGYTF. The CDR3 region has the DNA TGTGCCAGCAGCCGAACCGACAGGGGCGCCGGTGGCTACACCTTC.

This chain connects TRBV27 to TRBJ2-7; D not certain. Germline CDR1 is MNHEY and CDR2 is SMNVEV (reference sequence). With 2 bases removed from V and 0 bases from J, the gap between germline ends came to 8 bases. The CDR3 spans 14 residues. CDR3 in DNA: TGTGCCAGCAGTTTACTAGACCGCTCCTACGAGCAGTACTTC. This encodes CASSLLDRSYEQYF.